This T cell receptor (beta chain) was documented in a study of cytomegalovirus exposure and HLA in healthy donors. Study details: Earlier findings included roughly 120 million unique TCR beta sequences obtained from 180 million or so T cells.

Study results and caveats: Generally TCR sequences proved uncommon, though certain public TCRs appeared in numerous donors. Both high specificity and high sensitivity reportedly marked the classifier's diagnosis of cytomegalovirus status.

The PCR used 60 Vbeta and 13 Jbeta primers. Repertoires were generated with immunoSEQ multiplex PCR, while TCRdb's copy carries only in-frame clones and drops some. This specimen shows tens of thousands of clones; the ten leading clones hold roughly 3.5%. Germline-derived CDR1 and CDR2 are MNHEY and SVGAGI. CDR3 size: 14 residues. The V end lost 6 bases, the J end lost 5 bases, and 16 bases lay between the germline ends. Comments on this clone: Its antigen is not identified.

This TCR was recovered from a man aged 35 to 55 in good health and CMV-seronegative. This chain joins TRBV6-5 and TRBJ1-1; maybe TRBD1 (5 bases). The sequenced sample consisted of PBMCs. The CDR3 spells CASRRGREVTEAFF. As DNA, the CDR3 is TGTGCCAGCAGAAGGGGCAGGGAGGTTACTGAAGCTTTCTTT.